This T cell receptor (beta chain) was identified during a study of OX40 agonist ivuxolimab in advanced cancers. Broadly, across the study: Ivuxolimab, which targeted the costimulatory receptor OX40 (CD134), was an agonistic, fully human IgG2 monoclonal antibody. Patients were allowed to have had prior anti-PD-1, anti-PD-L1 or anti-CTLA-4 therapy, and around 43% of the dose-escalation patients had been treated with checkpoint inhibitors. Partial responses occurred in three dose-escalation patients, of whom one had hepatocellular carcinoma and two had cutaneous melanoma. Peripheral TCRbeta sequencing aimed to test whether ivuxolimab altered TCR sequence diversity and caused clonal T-cell expansion. The dose-escalation cohort was almost 85% male with a mean age of approximately 60 years, ranging from roughly 20 to 80. Of the approximately 54 dose-escalation patients, hepatocellular carcinoma was present in approximately 20, melanoma in around 15, renal cell carcinoma in 9 and head and neck cancer in 9. Intravenous ivuxolimab was administered to patients every 2 weeks at six dose levels: 0.01, 0.1, 0.3, 1.5, 3 and 10 mg/kg. The paper describes the monotherapy dose-escalation part (N = 52 patients) of the phase I trial of ivuxolimab.

Results and caveats for the whole study, not just this receptor: Antigen specificity was not determined for the clonally expanded peripheral T cells. Clonal expansion of both CD4+ and CD8+ blood T cells was observed from baseline to week 6 at doses 0.1 to 3.0 mg/kg. On average, CD8+ T cells showed more expanded clones than CD4+ T cells after ivuxolimab. Low levels of normalized T-cell clonal expansion were also seen in some patients who did not respond. In the 0.1-3.0 mg/kg groups, partial responders were among the patients with the lowest normalized peripheral clonal expansion, particularly in CD8+ T cells.

From the cysteine through the phenylalanine, the CDR3 covers 14 amino acids. The read is trimmed to its CDR3 DNA, 42 bases read in frame from base 1. Between the V and J ends, shortened by 4 bases and 0 bases respectively, the junction contains 7 bases. CDR1 and CDR2 are read off the germline V gene as SGHDT and YYEEEE. The trial excluded patients who had a history of autoimmune disease or who were on systemic immunosuppression. Peripheral blood for TCR sequencing was collected from all dose cohorts at baseline, on cycle 4 day 1, and on cycle 7 day 1. Samples came from an open-label, multicenter, first-in-human phase I dose-escalation trial of ivuxolimab. The trial enrolled adults with locally advanced or metastatic head and neck squamous cell, hepatocellular, melanoma or renal cell carcinoma. Before TCR sequencing, CD4+ T cells and CD8+ T cells were sorted from peripheral blood as separate populations.

To sequence the TCRbeta CDR3 region, genomic DNA was isolated from the sorted cells. The immunoSEQ Assay was used to sequence the TCRbeta CDR3 regions. Sourced from immuneACCESS, this table was stored by TCRdb with only in-frame sequences that have V and J called. A share of the clones is absent; for the studies checked, an unresolved V gene accounts for under half, and the remainder has no known explanation. Recorded for this sample are 66,000 or so clones; roughly four fifths of them occurred a single time. About 4.1% of the sample is in the top ten clones. Concerning this clone itself: No antigen is known for it. Base qualities were left out, and no much larger clone turns up one base away.

This chain is built from TRBV5-6 and TRBJ1-4; the D gene is not confidently resolved. Sequenced here: CD4+ or CD8+ T cells sorted from blood, sampled in a trial of the OX40 agonist ivuxolimab. The TCR was taken from an adult with an advanced solid tumor such as melanoma, head and neck, liver or kidney cancer. The CDR3 protein sequence reads: CASSLAATNEKLFF. Read as DNA, the sequence is TGTGCCAGCAGCCTTGCCGCAACTAATGAAAAACTGTTTTTT.